Each of the 14 T cell receptor beta chains below was sequenced from the same sample in a study of blood T cell repertoires in COVID-19. Only in-frame clones appear in the TCRdb table, and some are missing; sequencing was by immunoSEQ multiplex PCR. This table holds approximately 90,000 clones, 65% to 85% found once. Sequenced material: peripheral blood. Receptors originate from a woman older than 75 with active or convalescent COVID-19.

J is TRBJ2-7 and V is TRBV6-1, with D tentatively TRBD1 (5 bases). Germline-derived CDR1 and CDR2 are MNHNS and SASEGT. The V and J ends lost 2 bases and 6 bases respectively, with 14 bases between them. The CDR3 extends over 14 amino acids. CDR3 DNA: TGTGCCAGCAGTGAATTGGGGCCTCAGGGCGAGCAGTACTTC. Amino acids: CASSELGPQGEQYF.

CDR3 residues: CASSLGVGGSTDTQYF. As DNA, the CDR3 is TGCGCCAGCAGCTTGGGAGTCGGGGGGAGCACAGATACGCAGTATTTT. The chain links TRBV5-1 to TRBJ2-3; 7 nucleotides line up with TRBD2. Germline-derived CDR1 and CDR2 are SGHRS and YFSETQ. The CDR3 consists of 16 residues. V gave up 0 bases and J gave up 0 bases; unmatched junction bases: 4.

As for this clone: Within the sample, other DNA sequences also encode this same CDR3. CDR3 amino acids: CAISAGTGYGYTF. CDR3 in DNA: TGTGCCATCAGTGCGGGGACAGGGTACGGCTACACCTTC. The rearrangement links TRBV10-3 to TRBJ1-2; 9 bases align to TRBD1. This CDR3 region has 13 residues. Germline lookup yields CDR1 ENHRY and CDR2 SYGVKD. J gave up 8 bases and V 4 bases, and 5 bases lay outside the gene matches.

The CDR3 sequence: CASSYQGGADTIYF. In DNA form, the CDR3 reads TGTGCCAGCAGCTACCAAGGGGGGGCGGACACCATATATTTT. The chain uses TRBV5-5 and TRBJ1-3, with a weak D call TRBD1 (6 bases). CDR1 and CDR2 (germline): SGHKS, YYEKEE (reference sequence). There are 14 residues in the CDR3. Trimming cost V 3 bases and J 8 bases, with 15 bases left between them. The whole variable domain, filled in from reference TRBV5-5 and TRBJ1-3, reads DAGVTQSPTHLIKTRGQQVTLRCSPISGHKSVSWYQQVLGQGPQFIFQYYEKEERGRGNFPDRFSARQFPNYSSELNVNALLLGDSALYLCASSYQGGADTIYFGEGSWLTVV.

The genes are TRBV2 and TRBJ2-5; D is possibly TRBD2 (6 bases). The germline V gene encodes CDR1 SNHLY and CDR2 FYNNEI. V shed 9 bases and J shed 0 bases, with 11 bases lying between them. CDR3 length: 13 residues. CDR3 in amino acids: CASQRGYQETQYF. The CDR3 region has the DNA TGTGCCAGTCAACGGGGGTACCAAGAGACCCAGTACTTC.

The gene calls are TRBV6-1 and TRBJ2-5; maybe TRBD2 (5 bases). The CDR3 length is 15 residues. V was clipped by 1 base and J by 5 bases, with 14 bases between them. Looked up from germline, CDR1 is MNHNS and CDR2 is SASEGT. CDR3 nucleotide sequence: TGTGCCAGCAGTGAAGGGCTCGGACGCGGGGAGACCCAGTACTTC. Amino acid sequence: CASSEGLGRGETQYF.

The gene calls are TRBV5-1 and TRBJ2-7; TRBD2 agrees at 7 bases. Germline V gives CDR1 SGHRS, CDR2 YFSETQ. CDR3 length: 12 residues. J was trimmed by 3 bases and V by 4 bases; bases with no gene match: 1. CDR3 in DNA: TGCGCCAGCAGCGGGGGGGTCTACGAGCAGTACTTC. Translation gives CASSGGVYEQYF.

The rearrangement links TRBV3-1 (or the pseudogene TRBV3-2) to TRBJ1-2; D remains ambiguous. The CDR3 consists of 15 residues. Germline CDR1 LGHDT, CDR2 YNNKEL (reference sequence). V lost 0 bases, J lost 5 bases, and 13 bases lay in between. The CDR3 here is CASSQDGPVRYGYTF. CDR3 bases: TGTGCCAGCAGCCAAGATGGTCCAGTGAGGTATGGCTACACCTTC.

V is TRBV9 and J is TRBJ2-3, with 8 positions matching TRBD2. V dropped 1 base and J dropped 5; count of bases not matched to a gene: 6. In germline, CDR1 is SGDLS, CDR2 YYNGEE. The CDR3 has 15 residues. The CDR3 sequence: CASSVSGSKGDTQYF. DNA of the CDR3: TGTGCCAGCAGCGTAAGCGGGAGTAAGGGAGATACGCAGTATTTT.

The rearrangement links TRBV4-1 to TRBJ2-3, with 9 positions matching TRBD2. V lost 0 bases and J lost 4; bases outside the gene matches: 8. The CDR3 sequence is 17 residues long. Germline CDR1 and CDR2: MGHRA and YSYEKL. The CDR3 spells CASSQDDAGGIADTQYF. The CDR3 region has the DNA TGCGCCAGCAGCCAAGATGACGCGGGGGGGATCGCAGATACGCAGTATTTT.

The chain combines TRBV7-8 with TRBJ2-5; 8 bases are a match to TRBD1. Trimming removed 2 bases from V and 7 bases from J; junction bases left unmatched: 12. The germline CDR1 and CDR2 sequences are SGHVS and FQNEAQ. The CDR3 totals 16 residues. The CDR3 sequence: CASSLTWAGGAGTQYF. The DNA for the CDR3 is TGTGCCAGCAGCTTAACCTGGGCAGGGGGCGCTGGGACCCAGTACTTC.

The chain is built from TRBV25-1 and TRBJ2-5, with 7 bases that match TRBD1. Trimming took 2 bases from V and 5 from J; bases not matched to a gene: 11. The germline V gene has CDR1 MGHDK and CDR2 SYGVNS. The CDR3 contains 16 residues. The DNA of the CDR3 is TGTGCCAGCAGTGAACCGACAGGTCGCAGGGGGGAGACCCAGTACTTC. Amino acid sequence: CASSEPTGRRGETQYF.

A single count supports this clone. The V call is TRBV30, the J call TRBJ1-6; D perhaps matches TRBD1 (5 bases). The CDR3 is 16 residues long. Between the trimmed V and J ends, which lost 6 bases and 10 bases, there was a span of 25 bases. CDR1 GTSNPN and CDR2 SVGIG come from the germline V gene (reference sequence). Written as DNA, the CDR3 is TGTGCCTGCATCCAGGGCGTTGGGGGGATCGGCTCACCCCTCCACTTT. Its translation: CACIQGVGGIGSPLHF.

The chain couples TRBV29-1 to TRBJ2-7, with a tentative D call TRBD1 (5 bases). Germline lookup yields CDR1 SQVTM and CDR2 ANQGSEA. CDR3 length equals 14 residues. The ends were cut back, 6 bases at V and 0 bases at J, with 15 bases in the middle. For the CDR3, the DNA is TGCAGCGTCCTGTTGACAGCAGCCTCCTACGAGCAGTACTTC. Residues: CSVLLTAASYEQYF.